The 8 T cell receptor beta chains reported below all come from one sample, sequenced in a study of blood T cell repertoires in COVID-19 (dated by TCRdb to 2018 to 2020). The library was built by means of the immunoSEQ multiplex PCR assay. The immuneACCESS repertoire file appears here via TCRdb, limited to in-frame rearrangements. These files lack a portion of the clones; in checked studies, under half of the deficit traces to unresolved V genes, and the cause of the others is not known. This sample is represented by 150,000 or so clones; approximately 80% of them were singletons. 5.2% of the sample lies in the top ten. Sequencing was carried out using PBMCs or T cells enriched from blood (not recorded which). Receptors originate from a man aged 70-80 years who had been exposed to COVID-19.

The chain has TRBV6-5 and TRBJ2-2, with 9 bases aligning to TRBD1. Trimming took 0 bases from V and 5 from J; bases not matched to a gene: 4. Germline CDR1 reads MNHEY; CDR2 reads SVGAGI. The CDR3 sequence is 16 residues long. The CDR3 DNA sequence: TGTGCCAGCAGTTACTCTCGGACAGGGGCGACCGGGGAGCTGTTTTTT. Translation: CASSYSRTGATGELFF.

The CDR3 DNA follows: TGTGCCAGCAGTTTACGGTACACTGAAGCTTTCTTT. The encoded protein is CASSLRYTEAFF. The genes are TRBV28 and TRBJ1-1; no definite D call. V was cut by 2 bases and J by 3 bases, with 4 bases left in between. From germline, CDR1 is MDHEN and CDR2 SYDVKM. The CDR3 has 12 amino acids.

This sequence joins TRBV5-6 and TRBJ2-1, with TRBD2 matching 11 bases. The CDR3 length is 15 residues. J was trimmed by 4 bases and V by 4 bases; bases with no gene match: 4. CDR1 and CDR2 (germline): SGHDT, YYEEEE. The CDR3 DNA reads TGTGCCAGCAGCCGGGGACTAGCGGTGTACAATGAGCAGTTCTTC. It encodes CASSRGLAVYNEQFF.

This clone was seen only a few times. The rearrangement joins TRBV7-2 to TRBJ1-2, with D hard to call. The CDR3 totals 15 residues. Germline V gene sequence: CDR1 SGHTA, CDR2 FQGNSA. V lost 4 bases and J 0 bases, leaving 12 bases between the germline ends. For the CDR3, the DNA is TGTGCCAGCAGCTCCCGAGCTTTTACTAACTATGGCTACACCTTC. Protein: CASSSRAFTNYGYTF.

In regard to this clone: An end of the junction differs from the germline gene, which may be a read error. The V gene is TRBV19, the J gene TRBJ1-1; 10 bases agree with TRBD1. Germline V gene lookup returns CDR1 LNHDA and CDR2 SQIVND (reference sequence). The CDR3 is made up of 16 amino acids. CDR3 in amino acids: CASSSLGQGKDTEAFF. CDR3 sequence (DNA): TGTGCCAGCAGTAGCTTGGGACAGGGGAAGGACACTGAAGCTTTCTTT.

The rearrangement links TRBV6-6 to TRBJ2-2; 12 bases map to TRBD2. Germline V gene lookup returns CDR1 MNHNY and CDR2 SVGAGI (reference sequence). V shed 7 bases and J 6 bases; nucleotides not matched to a gene: 6. The CDR3 covers 15 residues. CDR3 nucleotides: TGTGCCAGCAACCTACTAGCGGGGGGATCCGGGGAGCTGTTTTTT. Its protein is CASNLLAGGSGELFF.

V usage is TRBV4-3 and J usage is TRBJ1-2; 8 nucleotides match TRBD1. There are 14 residues in the CDR3. Germline CDR1 LGHNA, CDR2 YSLEER. The trim removed 4 bases at V and 6 bases at J, leaving 7 bases unmatched. Here the CDR3 DNA reads TGCGCCAGCAGCCGAGGGACAGGTTTTAATGGCTACACCTTC. Its protein is CASSRGTGFNGYTF.

This clone was recorded a few times. V and J are TRBV5-1 and TRBJ1-4; no reliable D call. CDR3 size: 14 residues. V gave up 0 bases and J gave up 5 bases, with 8 bases separating them. Germline CDR1 and CDR2: SGHRS and YFSETQ. This CDR3 is CASSLAGRNEKLFF. Written as DNA, the CDR3 is TGCGCCAGCAGCTTGGCGGGTCGCAATGAAAAACTGTTTTTT.